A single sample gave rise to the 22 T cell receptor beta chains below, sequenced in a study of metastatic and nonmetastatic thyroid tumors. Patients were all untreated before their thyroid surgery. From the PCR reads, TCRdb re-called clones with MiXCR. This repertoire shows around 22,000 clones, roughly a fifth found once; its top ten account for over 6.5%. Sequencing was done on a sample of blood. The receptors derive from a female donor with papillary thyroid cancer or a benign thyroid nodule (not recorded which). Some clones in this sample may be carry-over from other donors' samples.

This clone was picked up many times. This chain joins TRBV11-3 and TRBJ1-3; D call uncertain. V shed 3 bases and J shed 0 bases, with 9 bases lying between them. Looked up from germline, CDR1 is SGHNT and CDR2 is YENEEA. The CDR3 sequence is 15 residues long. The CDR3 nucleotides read TGTGCCAGCAGCTTGACGGGGAGCTCTGGAAACACCATATATTTT. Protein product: CASSLTGSSGNTIYF.

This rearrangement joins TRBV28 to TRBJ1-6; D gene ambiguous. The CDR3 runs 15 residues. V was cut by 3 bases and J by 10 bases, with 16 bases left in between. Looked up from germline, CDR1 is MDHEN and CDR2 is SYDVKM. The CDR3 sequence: CASSLWTGHGSPLHF. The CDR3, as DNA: TGTGCCAGCAGTTTGTGGACCGGCCACGGGTCACCCCTCCACTTT.

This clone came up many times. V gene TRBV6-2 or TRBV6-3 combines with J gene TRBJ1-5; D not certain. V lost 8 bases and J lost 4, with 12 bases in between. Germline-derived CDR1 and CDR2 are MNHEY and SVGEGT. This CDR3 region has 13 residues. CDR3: CASDPAPNQPQHF. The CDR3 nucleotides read TGTGCCAGCGATCCAGCGCCTAATCAGCCCCAGCATTTT.

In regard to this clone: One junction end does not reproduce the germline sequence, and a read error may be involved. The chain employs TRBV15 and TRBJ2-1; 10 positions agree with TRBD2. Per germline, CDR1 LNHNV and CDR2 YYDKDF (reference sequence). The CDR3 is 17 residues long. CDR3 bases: TGTGCCACCAGCAGAGAGTTAGCGGGGGGTGCGTACAATGATCAGTTCTTC. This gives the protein CATSRELAGGAYNDQFF.

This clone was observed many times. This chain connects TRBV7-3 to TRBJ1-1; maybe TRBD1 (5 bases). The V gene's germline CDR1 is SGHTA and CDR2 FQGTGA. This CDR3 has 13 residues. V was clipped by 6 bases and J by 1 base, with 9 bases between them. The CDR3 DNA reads TGTGCCAGCAGGAAACAGGCGAACACTGAAGCTTTCTTT. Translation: CASRKQANTEAFF.

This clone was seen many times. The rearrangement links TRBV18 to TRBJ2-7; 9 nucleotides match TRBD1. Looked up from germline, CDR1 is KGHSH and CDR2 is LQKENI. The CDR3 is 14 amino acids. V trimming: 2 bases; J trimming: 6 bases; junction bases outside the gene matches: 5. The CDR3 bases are TGTGCCAGCTCACCATACAGGGGGCGACGCGAGCAGTACTTC. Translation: CASSPYRGRREQYF.

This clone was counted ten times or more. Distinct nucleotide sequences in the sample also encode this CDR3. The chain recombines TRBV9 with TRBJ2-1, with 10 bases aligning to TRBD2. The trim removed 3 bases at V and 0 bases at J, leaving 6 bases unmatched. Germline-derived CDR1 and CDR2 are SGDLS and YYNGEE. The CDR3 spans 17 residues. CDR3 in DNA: TGTGCCAGCAGCGATGCTAGCGGGGGTCTCTCCTACAATGAGCAGTTCTTC. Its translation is CASSDASGGLSYNEQFF.

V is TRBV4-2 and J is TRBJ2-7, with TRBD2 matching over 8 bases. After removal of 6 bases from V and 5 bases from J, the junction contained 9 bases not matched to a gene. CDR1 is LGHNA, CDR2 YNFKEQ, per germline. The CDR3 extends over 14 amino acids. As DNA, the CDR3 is TGTGCCAGCAGTTTAAGGCGGGAGGTCCACGAGCAGTACTTC. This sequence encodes CASSLRREVHEQYF.

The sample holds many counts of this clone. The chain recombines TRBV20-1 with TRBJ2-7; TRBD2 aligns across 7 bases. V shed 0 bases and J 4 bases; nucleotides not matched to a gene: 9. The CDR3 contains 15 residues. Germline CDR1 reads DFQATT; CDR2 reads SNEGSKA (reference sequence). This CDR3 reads CSARDRAGALYEQYF. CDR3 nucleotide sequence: TGCAGTGCTAGAGATCGGGCGGGAGCTCTGTACGAGCAGTACTTC.

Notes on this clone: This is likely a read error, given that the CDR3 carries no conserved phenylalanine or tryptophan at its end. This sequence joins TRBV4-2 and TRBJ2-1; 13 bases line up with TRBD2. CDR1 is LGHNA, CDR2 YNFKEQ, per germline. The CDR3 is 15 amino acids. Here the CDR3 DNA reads TGTGCCTGCAGCCTTACTAGCGGGGGGGCGTCTGAGCAGTTCAGC. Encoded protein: CACSLTSGGASEQFS.

The CDR3 nucleotides are TGTGCCAGCAATCGGGCGGGAGGCGGGCAGTTCTTC. Amino acids: CASNRAGGGQFF. The genes are TRBV2 and TRBJ2-1, with TRBD2 matching 8 bases. The V segment lost 7 bases and the J segment 12 bases; nucleotides outside the gene matches: 8. Germline loops: CDR1 SNHLY, CDR2 FYNNEI. This CDR3 spans 12 amino acids.

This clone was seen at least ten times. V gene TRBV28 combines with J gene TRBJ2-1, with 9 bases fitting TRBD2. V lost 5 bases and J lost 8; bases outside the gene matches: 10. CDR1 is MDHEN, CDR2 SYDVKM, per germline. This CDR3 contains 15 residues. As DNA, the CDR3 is TGTGCCAGCAGTAGGTCTAGCGGGAATTCGGATGAGCAGTTCTTC. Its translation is CASSRSSGNSDEQFF.

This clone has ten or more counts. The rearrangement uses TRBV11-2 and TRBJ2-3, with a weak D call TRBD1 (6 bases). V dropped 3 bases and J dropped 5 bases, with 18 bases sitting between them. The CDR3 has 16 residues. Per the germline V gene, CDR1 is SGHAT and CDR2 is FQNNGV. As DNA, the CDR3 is TGTGCCAGCAGCTTTGGGGGCCCTGGGTGGGGAGATACGCAGTATTTT. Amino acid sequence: CASSFGGPGWGDTQYF.

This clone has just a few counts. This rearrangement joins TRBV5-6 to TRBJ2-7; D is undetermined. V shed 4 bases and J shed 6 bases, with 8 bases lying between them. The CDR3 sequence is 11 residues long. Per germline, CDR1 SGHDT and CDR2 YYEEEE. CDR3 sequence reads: CASSIMREQYF. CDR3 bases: TGTGCCAGCAGCATAATGCGCGAGCAGTACTTC.

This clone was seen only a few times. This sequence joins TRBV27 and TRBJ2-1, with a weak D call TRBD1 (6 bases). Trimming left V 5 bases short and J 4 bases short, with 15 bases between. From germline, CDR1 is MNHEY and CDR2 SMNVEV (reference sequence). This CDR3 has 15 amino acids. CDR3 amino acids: CASSAQGIGYNEQFF. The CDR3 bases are TGTGCCAGCAGTGCACAGGGAATAGGGTACAATGAGCAGTTCTTC.

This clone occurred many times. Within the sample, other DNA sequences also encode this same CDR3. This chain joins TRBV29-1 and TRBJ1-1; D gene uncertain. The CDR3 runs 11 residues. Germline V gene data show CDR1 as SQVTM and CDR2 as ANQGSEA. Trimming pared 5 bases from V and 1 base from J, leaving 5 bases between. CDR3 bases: TGCAGCGTTAGCGGGAACACTGAAGCTTTCTTT. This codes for CSVSGNTEAFF.

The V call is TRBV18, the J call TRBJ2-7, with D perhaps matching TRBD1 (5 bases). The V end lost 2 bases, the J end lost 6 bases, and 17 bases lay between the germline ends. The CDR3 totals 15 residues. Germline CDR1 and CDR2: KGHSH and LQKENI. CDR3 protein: CASSPSRQPPSEQYF. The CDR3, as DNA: TGTGCCAGCTCACCATCCCGACAGCCTCCCAGCGAGCAGTACTTC.

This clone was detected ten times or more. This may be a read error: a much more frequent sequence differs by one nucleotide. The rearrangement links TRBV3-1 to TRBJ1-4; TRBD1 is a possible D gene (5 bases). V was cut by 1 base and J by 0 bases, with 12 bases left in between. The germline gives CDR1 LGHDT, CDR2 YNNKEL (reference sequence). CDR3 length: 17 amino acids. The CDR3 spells CASSQGQGGPTNEKLFF. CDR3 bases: TGTGCCAGCAGCCAAGGCCAGGGTGGACCAACTAATGAAAAACTGTTTTTT.

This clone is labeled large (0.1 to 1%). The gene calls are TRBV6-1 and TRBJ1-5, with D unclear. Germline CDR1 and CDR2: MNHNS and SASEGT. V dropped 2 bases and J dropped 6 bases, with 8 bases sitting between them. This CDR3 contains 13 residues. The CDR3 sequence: CASSEQETQPQHF. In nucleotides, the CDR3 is TGTGCCAGCAGTGAACAGGAGACTCAGCCCCAGCATTTT.

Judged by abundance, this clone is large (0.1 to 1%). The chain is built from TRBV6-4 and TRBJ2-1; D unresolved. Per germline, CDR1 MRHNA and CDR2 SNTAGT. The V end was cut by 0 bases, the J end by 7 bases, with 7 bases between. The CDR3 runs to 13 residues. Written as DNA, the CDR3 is TGTGCCAGCAGTGACTCGGAACAGAATGAGCAGTTCTTC. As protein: CASSDSEQNEQFF.

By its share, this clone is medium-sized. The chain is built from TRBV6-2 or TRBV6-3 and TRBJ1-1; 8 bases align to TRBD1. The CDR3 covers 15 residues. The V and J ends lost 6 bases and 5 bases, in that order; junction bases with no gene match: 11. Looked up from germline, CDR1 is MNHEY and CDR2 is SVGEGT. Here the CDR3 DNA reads TGTGCCAGCAGCCCTCGCGGACAGGGTAGTACTGAAGCTTTCTTT. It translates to CASSPRGQGSTEAFF.

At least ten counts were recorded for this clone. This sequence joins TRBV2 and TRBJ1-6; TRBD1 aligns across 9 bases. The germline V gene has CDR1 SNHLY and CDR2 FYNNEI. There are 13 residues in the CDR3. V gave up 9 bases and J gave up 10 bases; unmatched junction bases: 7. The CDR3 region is CARSGQGDSPLHF. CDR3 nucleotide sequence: TGTGCCAGGTCGGGACAGGGAGACTCACCCCTCCACTTT. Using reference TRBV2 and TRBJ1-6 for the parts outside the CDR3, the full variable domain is EPEVTQTPSHQVTQMGQEVILRCVPISNHLYFYWYRQILGQKVEFLVSFYNNEISEKSEIFDDQFSVERPDGSNFTLKIRSTKLEDSAMYFCARSGQGDSPLHFGNGTRLTVT.